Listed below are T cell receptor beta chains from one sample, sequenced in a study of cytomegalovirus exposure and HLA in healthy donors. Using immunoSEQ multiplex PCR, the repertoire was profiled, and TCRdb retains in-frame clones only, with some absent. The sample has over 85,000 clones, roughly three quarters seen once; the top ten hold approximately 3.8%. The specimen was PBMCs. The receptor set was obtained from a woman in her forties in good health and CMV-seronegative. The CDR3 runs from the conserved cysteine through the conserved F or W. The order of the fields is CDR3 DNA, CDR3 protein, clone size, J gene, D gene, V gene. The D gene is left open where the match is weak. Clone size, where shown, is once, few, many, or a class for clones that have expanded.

TGCAGCGCAAATGCAGAAGACTACGAGCAGTACTTC CSANAEDYEQYF - TRBJ2-7 - TRBV29-1
TGTGCCATCAGTGTAGCGGGGAACACTGAAGCTTTCTTT CAISVAGNTEAFF - TRBJ1-1 - TRBV10-3
TGCGCCAGCAGCTTGGGACAAACAGAGACCCAGTACTTC CASSLGQTETQYF - TRBJ2-5 - TRBV5-1
TGTGCCAGCAGTGAACATCACGAGCAGTACTTC CASSEHHEQYF - TRBJ2-7 - TRBV2
TGTGCCTGGAAACCCCGGAGGACAGGGAACACCGGGGAGCTGTTTTTT CAWKPRRTGNTGELFF - TRBJ2-2 TRBD1 TRBV30
TGTGCCAGCACTAAAAGCGGGGGGTTGAATGAGCAGTTCTTC CASTKSGGLNEQFF - TRBJ2-1 TRBD2 TRBV28
TGTGCCAGCACAAGGGACAGGGGGCCGGGAGAGCAGTACTTC CASTRDRGPGEQYF - TRBJ2-7 TRBD1 TRBV6-6
TGCGCCAGCAGCTTGATTATGGGGACTGGGACCGGGGAGCTGTTTTTT CASSLIMGTGTGELFF - TRBJ2-2 - TRBV5-1
TGTGCCCGAGGGAGCGGCCATTGGAATACGCAGTATTTT CARGSGHWNTQYF - TRBJ2-3 - TRBV2
TGTGCCAGCAGTGCGGGGGGAGGGGGCGACTATGGCTACACCTTC CASSAGGGGDYGYTF - TRBJ1-2 TRBD1 TRBV28
TGTGCCAGCAGCCAAGAAAGCGGGGGGACCCAGTACTTC CASSQESGGTQYF - TRBJ2-5 TRBD2 TRBV7-3
TGTGCCAGCAGCTTGGCGGGGTTAGGCACAGATACGCAGTATTTT CASSLAGLGTDTQYF - TRBJ2-3 - TRBV5-8
TGCAGCGTCTACGGGGGGGCCAAATTCAGTGAGCAGTTCTTC CSVYGGAKFSEQFF - TRBJ2-1 TRBD2 TRBV29-1
TGTGCCAGCAGGAAAGCGGGGGGGGGTGGCAATCAGCCCCAGCATTTT CASRKAGGGGNQPQHF - TRBJ1-5 - TRBV7-8
TGTGCCTGGGGGCAGGACTCTGAAGCTTTCTTT CAWGQDSEAFF - TRBJ1-1 - TRBV30
TGTGCCAGCAGCGAGGGACAGGGTGTTGGAGAGACCCAGTACTTC CASSEGQGVGETQYF - TRBJ2-5 TRBD1 TRBV5-6
TGCGCCAGCAGCTCGTTTGGGACAGGGGGAAACAATGAGCAGTTCTTC CASSSFGTGGNNEQFF - TRBJ2-1 TRBD1 TRBV5-1
TGTGCCAGCAGCCAAGGGACAGGGGGTACTAATGAAAAACTGTTTTTT CASSQGTGGTNEKLFF - TRBJ1-4 TRBD1 TRBV4-2
TGTGCCAGTAGTAATACAGGGGGCCATGGCTACACCTTC CASSNTGGHGYTF - TRBJ1-2 TRBD1 TRBV19
TGTGCCAGCAGCTTGGGACAGGGAGCCAGGAGCAACACCATATATTTT CASSLGQGARSNTIYF once TRBJ1-3 TRBD1 TRBV5-6
TGTGCCAGCAGGGGAGCGGGACAAGACCACGAGCAGTACTTC CASRGAGQDHEQYF few TRBJ2-7 - TRBV28
TGTGCCAGCAGCTTGGGTGTGGGGCAGCCCTACATGAACACTGAAGCTTTCTTT CASSLGVGQPYMNTEAFF - TRBJ1-1 - TRBV5-4
TGTGCCAGCAGTGAAAGTCCGGCTAGCGGGGGTGTGGATGAGCAGTTCTTC CASSESPASGGVDEQFF - TRBJ2-1 TRBD2 TRBV2
TGTGCCAGTAGCACCCTACAGGGGGCGCACACTGAAGCTTTCTTT CASSTLQGAHTEAFF - TRBJ1-1 TRBD1 TRBV19
TGTGCCAGCAGCTTGGGCAGCTCCTACAATGAGCAGTTCTTC CASSLGSSYNEQFF few TRBJ2-1 - TRBV5-4
TGTGCCTGGACCACCCAGGGGAACACTGAAGCTTTCTTT CAWTTQGNTEAFF - TRBJ1-1 - TRBV30
TGCGCCAGCAGCCAAGATATCGGCGGGGTCCAGCCCCAGAATTTT CASSQDIGGVQPQNF - TRBJ1-5 - TRBV4-3
TGTGCCACTATACCGGGACAGGGAACAGATACGCAGTATTTT CATIPGQGTDTQYF - TRBJ2-3 TRBD1 TRBV6-5
TGTGCCAGCAGCCCTGGACTAATCACAGATACGCAGTATTTT CASSPGLITDTQYF - TRBJ2-3 - TRBV27
TGTGCCAGCAGCTTAGGCGCAGGGGGTATCACAGATACGCAGTATTTT CASSLGAGGITDTQYF - TRBJ2-3 TRBD1 TRBV7-2
TGTGCCAGTAGTTTCCGGGACAGCAACTATGGCTACACCTTC CASSFRDSNYGYTF - TRBJ1-2 TRBD1 TRBV19
TGTGCCAGCTCACCACCCGGCCGGGGGGGGAAAAATCAGCCCCAGCATTTT CASSPPGRGGKNQPQHF - TRBJ1-5 - TRBV18
TGTGCCTGGAAACAGATGAACACTGAAGCTTTCTTT CAWKQMNTEAFF - TRBJ1-1 - TRBV30
TGTGCCAGTAGTATTAGGACTAGCGGGGGCCAAGAGACCCAGTACTTC CASSIRTSGGQETQYF - TRBJ2-5 TRBD2 TRBV19
TGTGCCAGCAGCTTAGCGGGGACAGGGGGGAGAAACATTCAGTACTTC CASSLAGTGGRNIQYF few TRBJ2-4 TRBD1 TRBV7-2
TGCGCCAGCAGCTTGAGATCAGGGAATGAAAAACTGTTTTTT CASSLRSGNEKLFF - TRBJ1-4 - TRBV5-1
TGTGCCAGCAGCGAGGTAAACCAAGAGACCCAGTACTTC CASSEVNQETQYF - TRBJ2-5 - TRBV5-6
TGTGCCACCAGCGTACCGGGACAGGGGGCCGAGACCCAGTACTTC CATSVPGQGAETQYF - TRBJ2-5 TRBD1 TRBV15
TGTGCCAGCAGCTTGGTGGACAGGAGTAACTATGGCTACACCTTC CASSLVDRSNYGYTF few TRBJ1-2 TRBD1 TRBV5-6
TGTGCCAGCAGCTTAGACCTCTACGCTCCGCAGTATTTT CASSLDLYAPQYF - TRBJ2-3 - TRBV7-9
TGTGCCAGCTCACCGGACAGGGGGCCTTATGGCTACACCTTC CASSPDRGPYGYTF - TRBJ1-2 TRBD1 TRBV18
TGTGCCAGCAGCTTTCGATTATACAGGGAAGCGGACGAGCAGTACTTC CASSFRLYREADEQYF few TRBJ2-7 - TRBV5-5
TGTGCCAGCTCACCAGGCGCAACAGGGGTTGGAAACACCATATATTTT CASSPGATGVGNTIYF - TRBJ1-3 TRBD1 TRBV18
TGTGCCAGCAGCTTGAAGTTGACAGGGGGCGGCTATGGCTACACCTTC CASSLKLTGGGYGYTF - TRBJ1-2 TRBD1 TRBV5-4
TGTGCCAGCAGCTCGACAGGGAGCTCCTACGAGCAGTACTTC CASSSTGSSYEQYF - TRBJ2-7 TRBD1 TRBV7-2
TGTGCCAGCTCCAGGGGTACCTCCTACGAGCAGTACTTC CASSRGTSYEQYF few TRBJ2-7 - TRBV5-6
TGTGCCAGCAGCCAAGATCCGGGACACCGTAGCAATCAGCCCCAGCATTTT CASSQDPGHRSNQPQHF - TRBJ1-5 - TRBV4-2
TGTGCCAGCGTTGGAGCGGGGGGGCGCGCCGGGGAGCTGTTTTTT CASVGAGGRAGELFF - TRBJ2-2 TRBD2 TRBV2
TGTGCCAGCAGCCTCCTAGGGAAGGGGGCGAAGGGCACAGATACGCAGTATTTT CASSLLGKGAKGTDTQYF - TRBJ2-3 TRBD1 TRBV4-2
TGCGCCAGCAGCCAAGTAGGCCCTAGCGGCGTCTCCTACGAGCAGTACTTC CASSQVGPSGVSYEQYF once TRBJ2-7 TRBD2 TRBV4-3
TGTGCCAGCAGTGAACTAGGACAGGGAACAGATACGCAGTATTTT CASSELGQGTDTQYF - TRBJ2-3 TRBD1 TRBV25-1
TGCGCCAGCAGCGTGACTAGCGGGGGGGCCTACGAGCAGTACTTC CASSVTSGGAYEQYF once TRBJ2-7 TRBD2 TRBV5-1
TGTGCCAGCAGTTCCCAGTACATGAGGGCAACTAATGAAAAACTGTTTTTT CASSSQYMRATNEKLFF - TRBJ1-4 - TRBV28
TGTGCCAGTAGTGGCGGGGTCACCGCCGGCTCCTACGAGCAGTACTTC CASSGGVTAGSYEQYF - TRBJ2-7 - TRBV6-1
TGTGCCAGCAGCAGGACAGCAGATACGCAGTATTTT CASSRTADTQYF - TRBJ2-3 - TRBV6-5
TGTGCCAGCAGCTGGACGGGAAATAGCAATCAGCCCCAGCATTTT CASSWTGNSNQPQHF - TRBJ1-5 - TRBV7-2
TGTGCCAGCAGCCAAGAAACAGGCTCCTATGGCTACACCTTC CASSQETGSYGYTF - TRBJ1-2 - TRBV16
TGTGCCAGCTACCAGGGGGCTGGGACTGAAGCTTTCTTT CASYQGAGTEAFF once TRBJ1-1 TRBD1 TRBV18
TGTGCCACCCACCGGGACAGGGACGGCACTGAAGCTTTCTTT CATHRDRDGTEAFF few TRBJ1-1 TRBD1 TRBV10-3
TGTGCCAGCAGCCAACCCGGACGGGGAGACACTGAAGCTTTCTTT CASSQPGRGDTEAFF - TRBJ1-1 - TRBV7-8